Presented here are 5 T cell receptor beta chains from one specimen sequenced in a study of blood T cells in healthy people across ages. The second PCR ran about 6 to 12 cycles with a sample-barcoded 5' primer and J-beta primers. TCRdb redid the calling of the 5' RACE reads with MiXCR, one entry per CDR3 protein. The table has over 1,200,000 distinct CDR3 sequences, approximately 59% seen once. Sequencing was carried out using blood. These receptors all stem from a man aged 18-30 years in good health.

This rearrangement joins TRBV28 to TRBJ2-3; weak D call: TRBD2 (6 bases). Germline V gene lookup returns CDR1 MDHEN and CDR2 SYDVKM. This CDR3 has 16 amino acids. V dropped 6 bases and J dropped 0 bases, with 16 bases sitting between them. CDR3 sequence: CASRPLATPSTDTQYF. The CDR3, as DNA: TGTGCCAGCAGACCTCTAGCGACCCCTAGCACAGATACGCAGTATTTT.

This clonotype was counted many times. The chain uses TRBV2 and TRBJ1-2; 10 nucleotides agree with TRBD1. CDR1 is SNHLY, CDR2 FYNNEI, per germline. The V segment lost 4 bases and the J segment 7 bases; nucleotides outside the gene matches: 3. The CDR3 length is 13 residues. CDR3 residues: CASSGGTGVGYTF. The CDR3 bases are TGTGCCAGCAGTGGCGGGACAGGGGTTGGCTACACCTTC.

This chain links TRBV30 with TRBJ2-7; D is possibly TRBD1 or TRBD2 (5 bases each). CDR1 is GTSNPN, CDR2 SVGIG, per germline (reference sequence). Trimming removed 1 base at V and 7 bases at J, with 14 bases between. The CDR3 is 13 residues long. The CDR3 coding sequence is TGTGCCTGGAGTGATGACGGGACGGTAGAGCAGTACTTC. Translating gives CAWSDDGTVEQYF.

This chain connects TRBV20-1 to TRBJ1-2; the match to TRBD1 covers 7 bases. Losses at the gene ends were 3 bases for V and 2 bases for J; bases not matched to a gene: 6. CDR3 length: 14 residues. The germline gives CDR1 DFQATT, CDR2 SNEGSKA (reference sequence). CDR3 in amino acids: CSARVPRGNYGYTF. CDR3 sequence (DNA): TGCAGTGCTAGGGTCCCCAGGGGGAACTATGGCTACACCTTC.

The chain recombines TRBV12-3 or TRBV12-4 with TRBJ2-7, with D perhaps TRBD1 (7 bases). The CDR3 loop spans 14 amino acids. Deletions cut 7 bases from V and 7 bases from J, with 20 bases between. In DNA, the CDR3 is TGTGCCAGCATTCAGGGGTCCTCAGGGGGGGAGCAGTACTTC. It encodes CASIQGSSGGEQYF.